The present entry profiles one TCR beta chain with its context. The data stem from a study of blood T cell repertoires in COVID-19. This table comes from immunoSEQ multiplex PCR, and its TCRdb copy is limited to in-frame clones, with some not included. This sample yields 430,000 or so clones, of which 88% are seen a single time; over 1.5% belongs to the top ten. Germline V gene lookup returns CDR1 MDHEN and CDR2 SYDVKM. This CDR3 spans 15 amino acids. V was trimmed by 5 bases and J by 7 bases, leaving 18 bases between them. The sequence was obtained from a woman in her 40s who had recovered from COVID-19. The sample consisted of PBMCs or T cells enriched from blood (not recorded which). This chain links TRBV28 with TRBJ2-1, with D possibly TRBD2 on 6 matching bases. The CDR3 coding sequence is TGTGCCAGCAGTCCGTATCCCGGGACTTTTAATGAGCAGTTCTTC. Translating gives CASSPYPGTFNEQFF.